This TCR beta chain was retrieved from a study of blood T cell repertoires in COVID-19 (dated by TCRdb to about 2020). In the study overall: Collaborator samples came from the United States, Italy and Spain and covered acute and convalescent phases of COVID-19. The material from the prospective study consisted of cDNA or gDNA derived from T cells, B-cell-depleted T cells, or PBMCs. The dataset comprised deeply sampled blood TCRbeta repertoires from subjects exposed to, actively infected with, or recovered from COVID-19. The repertoires were released in a freely available public database meant as a resource for research on the immune response to SARS-CoV-2. The samples were drawn from the first 160 participants of the ongoing ImmuneRACE study and from 950 to 1,500 subjects provided by 6 global collaborators. The sample metadata nearly always contained a de-identified subject ID, COVID-19 status, age in years and sex. Where available, HLA class I and class II types were taken from metadata supplied by the sample provider and were not determined by assay-based typing. General conclusions and limits of the study: How much clinical and demographic metadata was included differed by source and by participant, and the metadata was provided uncurated.

As to this clone: This receptor's antigen is unknown. Base qualities are not recorded, but no much larger clone differs from it by a single base.

The immunoSEQ Assay, a bias-controlled multiplex PCR, was used to amplify TCRbeta CDR3 regions from genomic DNA. The authors processed their data as follows. The number of nucleated cells in each sample was estimated by amplification of reference gene primers within the assay. Sequence reads were collapsed and filtered to measure the absolute abundance of every unique TCRbeta CDR3 rearrangement. Productive Simpson clonality was computed per sample as the square root of Simpson's diversity index over productive rearrangements. TCRdb re-hosts the immuneACCESS table, in-frame sequences only. Its copies lack some clones; in the studies checked, an unresolved V gene accounts for under half of them, and the cause for the rest is not known. V, J and clone size are taken as reported in that table, and D and trimming were inferred from the DNA itself. For this sample there are nearly 55,000 clones; about 82% appear just once. The top ten hold 10% to 15% of the sample.

Sequences SGHTA (CDR1) and FQGNSA (CDR2) are obtained from the germline V gene. From the cysteine through the phenylalanine, the CDR3 covers 16 amino acids. Only the CDR3 part of the read is kept: 48 bases, read in frame from the first base. V trim: 2 bases; J trim: 0 bases; unmatched bases: 6. The collaborating institutions used their own protocols to collect whole blood in K2EDTA tubes. For TCRbeta analysis, collaborators shipped samples as frozen whole blood, isolated PBMCs, or DNA extracted from either of those sample types. The sequencing sample was made of peripheral blood. The receptor chain draws on TRBV7-2 and TRBJ2-7; TRBD1 agrees with 8 junctional bases. This receptor was obtained from a man in his 70s with active COVID-19. The DNA sequence is as follows: TGTGCCAGCAGCTTACGGGGACAGGCCCTCTCCTACGAGCAGTACTTC. Translated, it gives CASSLRGQALSYEQYF.